The 24 T cell receptor beta chains below all came from one sample that was sequenced in a study of T cells in Graves' hyperthyroidism and ophthalmopathy. Researchers amplified the TCR beta CDR3 regions from RNA transcripts. First-round RT-PCR with HTBI primers amplified the TCR CDR3 region. TCRdb itself ran the multiplex PCR reads through MiXCR, one entry per CDR3 protein. This table has roughly 510,000 distinct CDR3 sequences, less than 25% appearing once. The specimen was blood. The receptors were gathered from a man aged 18 to 29 with Graves' hyperthyroidism.

This clonotype has a handful of counts. The chain joins TRBV29-1 to TRBJ1-3; weak D call: TRBD1 (5 bases). The germline CDR1 and CDR2 sequences are SQVTM and ANQGSEA. V was pared by 2 bases and J by 1 base, with 12 bases between. CDR3 length: 15 residues. This chain's CDR3 is CSVEYGAGSGNTIYF. The CDR3 nucleotides read TGCAGCGTTGAATACGGGGCTGGGTCTGGAAACACCATATATTTT.

At least ten counts were recorded for this clonotype. CDR3 DNA sequence: TGCGCCAGCAGCTTAACGGGCCCTGAAGCTTTCTTT. This encodes CASSLTGPEAFF. The J gene is TRBJ1-1, the V gene TRBV5-1, with no clear D. The V and J ends lost 2 bases and 6 bases respectively, with 8 bases between them. CDR1 is SGHRS, CDR2 YFSETQ, per germline. The CDR3 has 12 amino acids.

This clonotype was seen once. V is TRBV28 and J is TRBJ1-3; D uncertain. Looked up from germline, CDR1 is MDHEN and CDR2 is SYDVKM. V was pared by 3 bases and J by 4 bases, with 13 bases between. The CDR3 is 15 amino acids. The CDR3 DNA follows: TGTGCCAGCAGTTTGCGGCTGGGAGGGGGAAACACCATATATTTT. Protein product: CASSLRLGGGNTIYF.

This clonotype was observed a single time. The chain is built from TRBV29-1 and TRBJ2-7; 11 bases line up with TRBD1. CDR1 is SQVTM and CDR2 is ANQGSEA in the germline V gene. V was clipped by 6 bases and J by 7 bases; unmatched bases: 11. The CDR3 contains 14 residues. This CDR3 reads CSVWEGTGGLEQYF. The CDR3 DNA reads as TGCAGCGTCTGGGAGGGGACAGGGGGATTGGAGCAGTACTTC.

This clonotype has at least ten counts. The chain has TRBV7-9 and TRBJ2-5; D is perhaps TRBD1 (6 bases). The V and J ends lost 5 bases and 5 bases respectively, with 15 bases between them. This CDR3 contains 14 residues. Germline-derived CDR1 and CDR2 are SEHNR and FQNEAQ (reference sequence). The CDR3 region is CASSLTGSLETQYF. CDR3 nucleotide sequence: TGTGCCAGCAGCCTTACAGGGTCCCTGGAGACCCAGTACTTC. The full variable domain, in which reference TRBV7-9 and TRBJ2-5 provide the parts outside the CDR3, is DTGVSQNPRHKITKRGQNVTFRCDPISEHNRLYWYRQTLGQGPEFLTYFQNEAQLEKSRLLSDRFSAERPKGSFSTLEIQRTEQGDSAMYLCASSLTGSLETQYFGPGTRLLVL.

This clonotype was recorded many times. The J gene is TRBJ1-5, the V gene TRBV20-1, with 7 bases aligning to TRBD1. This CDR3 spans 15 amino acids. The germline V gene encodes CDR1 DFQATT and CDR2 SNEGSKA (reference sequence). Trimming cost V 4 bases and J 3 bases; bases outside gene matches: 9. CDR3 in amino acids: CSATRQGGINQPQHF. CDR3 in DNA: TGCAGTGCTACTCGCCAGGGGGGCATCAATCAGCCCCAGCATTTT.

Ten or more counts support this clonotype. This rearrangement joins TRBV6-1 to TRBJ1-2; 7 bases map to TRBD1. V lost 10 bases, J lost 6 bases, and 11 bases stayed unmatched. The CDR3 covers 13 residues. Germline CDR1 MNHNS, CDR2 SASEGT. The CDR3 nucleotides read TGTGCCACCCAGGGGGGTATTGTTGATGGCTACACCTTC. It translates to CATQGGIVDGYTF.

On this clonotype: This may arise from a read error, as a much more abundant clone is one base away. The chain is built from TRBV28 and TRBJ1-5; D not resolved. V was clipped by 10 bases and J by 3 bases, with 13 bases between them. The length of the CDR3 is 13 residues. Germline V lookup: CDR1 MDHEN, CDR2 SYDVKM. The CDR3 DNA follows: TGTGCCACCCTACCCACACTCAATCAGCCCCAGCATTTT. It yields the protein CATLPTLNQPQHF.

This clonotype was picked up many times. The V and J genes are TRBV6-1 and TRBJ2-2; no reliable D call. The CDR3 loop spans 12 amino acids. V was shortened by 3 bases and J by 9 bases, with 8 bases between the two germline ends. The germline V gene has CDR1 MNHNS and CDR2 SASEGT. The CDR3 coding sequence is TGTGCCAGCAGTGAGGAAACCCGGGAGCTGTTTTTT. Translation gives CASSEETRELFF.

This clonotype appeared a few times. The rearrangement joins TRBV19 to TRBJ2-3; no reliable D call. CDR3 length: 14 amino acids. Germline V gene sequence: CDR1 LNHDA, CDR2 SQIVND (reference sequence). The V end lost 0 bases, the J end lost 2 bases, and 6 bases lay between the germline ends. The CDR3 protein is CASSIEGLTDTQYF. In DNA, the CDR3 is TGTGCCAGTAGTATAGAGGGCCTCACAGATACGCAGTATTTT.

The chain has TRBV5-6 and TRBJ2-3; D might be TRBD1 or TRBD2, each matching 5 bases. The CDR3 extends over 15 amino acids. Germline CDR1 SGHDT, CDR2 YYEEEE. Deletions cut 0 bases from V and 4 bases from J, with 12 bases between. CDR3 nucleotides: TGTGCCAGCAGCTTGGCGGGGCAGTGGGCAGATACGCAGTATTTT. Translating it yields CASSLAGQWADTQYF. Combining the CDR3 with reference TRBV5-6 and TRBJ2-3 gives the whole variable domain DAGVTQSPTHLIKTRGQQVTLRCSPKSGHDTVSWYQQALGQGPQFIFQYYEEEERQRGNFPDRFSGHQFPNYSSELNVNALLLGDSALYLCASSLAGQWADTQYFGPGTRLTVL.

This sequence joins TRBV28 and TRBJ2-5, with D perhaps TRBD1 (6 bases). Trimming stripped 3 bases from V and 1 base from J, with 15 bases between. The CDR3 spans 16 residues. Germline V gives CDR1 MDHEN, CDR2 SYDVKM. As DNA, the CDR3 is TGTGCCAGCAGTTTCCTACTCCGGGACATCCAAGAGACCCAGTACTTC. Its protein product is CASSFLLRDIQETQYF.

This clonotype has a count of ten or more. This rearrangement joins TRBV6-1 to TRBJ2-7; D call uncertain. Looked up from germline, CDR1 is MNHNS and CDR2 is SASEGT. V shed 6 bases and J shed 7 bases, with 13 bases lying between them. This CDR3 has 12 residues. CDR3 nucleotide sequence: TGTGCCAGCAGCCCGGGCCCCTCAGAGCAGTACTTC. This encodes CASSPGPSEQYF.

The chain carries TRBV12-3 or TRBV12-4 and TRBJ1-2, with 7 positions matching TRBD1. V lost 3 bases and J lost 7; bases outside the gene matches: 5. The CDR3 is 13 amino acids. The CDR3 bases are TGTGCCAGCAGTTTTCGACAGGGTGGTGGCTACACCTTC. It encodes CASSFRQGGGYTF.

In this sample, this clonotype turned up many times. V is TRBV13 and J is TRBJ2-7; perhaps TRBD2 as D (6 bases). The CDR3 is 14 amino acids. The V end lost 5 bases, the J end lost 0 bases, and 11 bases lay between the germline ends. From germline, CDR1 is PRHDT and CDR2 FYEKMQ (reference sequence). CDR3 in DNA: TGTGCCAGCAGCCGGAGGGGATCCTCCTACGAGCAGTACTTC. It is translated as CASSRRGSSYEQYF.

In this sample, this clonotype turned up many times. At one end the junction does not follow the germline gene, possibly because of a read error. The chain carries TRBV5-1 and TRBJ1-1; D perhaps matches TRBD1 (5 bases). CDR1 and CDR2 from the germline V gene are SGHRS and YFSETQ. This CDR3 spans 13 amino acids. DNA of the CDR3: TGCGCCAGCCGCTTAGGGGCTGAAACTGAAGCTTTCTTT. It encodes CASRLGAETEAFF.

This clonotype was counted at least ten times. The chain combines TRBV19 with TRBJ1-5; 8 nucleotides line up with TRBD1. The CDR3 consists of 15 residues. The trim removed 7 bases at V and 0 bases at J, leaving 5 bases unmatched. Germline-derived CDR1 and CDR2 are LNHDA and SQIVND (reference sequence). For the CDR3, the DNA is TGTGCCAGTACCTGGACAGGGTTTAGCAATCAGCCCCAGCATTTT. Its protein product is CASTWTGFSNQPQHF.

This clonotype was observed many times. The chain links TRBV20-1 to TRBJ1-5; 7 positions agree with TRBD1. CDR3 length equals 14 residues. Germline CDR1 is DFQATT and CDR2 is SNEGSKA (reference sequence). CDR3 sequence: CRQGDRYSNQPQHF. CDR3 sequence (DNA): TGCAGGCAGGGGGACAGATATAGCAATCAGCCCCAGCATTTT.

This clonotype has at least ten counts. The chain uses TRBV28 and TRBJ1-1, with TRBD1 identical over 7 bases. The V and J ends lost 3 bases and 4 bases, in that order; junction bases with no gene match: 2. Germline loops: CDR1 MDHEN, CDR2 SYDVKM. The CDR3 length is 13 residues. In nucleotides, the CDR3 is TGTGCCAGCAGTTTCAGGGGGATCACTGAAGCTTTCTTT. Its translation: CASSFRGITEAFF.

This clonotype has just a few counts. A much larger clone lies one base from this, so it may be a read error. This chain connects TRBV7-8 to TRBJ2-2; perhaps TRBD2 as D (6 bases). This CDR3 has 16 amino acids. Per the germline V gene, CDR1 is SGHVS and CDR2 is FQNEAQ. Trimming took off 5 bases at V and 5 bases at J, with 18 bases between the two ends. The CDR3 coding sequence is TGTGCCAGCAGCCCGAGGGACGGGGGAAGAACCGGGGAGCTGTTTTTT. It codes for CASSPRDGGRTGELFF.

This clonotype was counted many times. This chain connects TRBV4-1 to TRBJ2-7; no clear D. The V gene lost 1 base and the J gene lost 2 bases, with 6 bases spanning the gap. The CDR3 covers 13 residues. Per germline, CDR1 MGHRA and CDR2 YSYEKL. The CDR3 spells CASSQAPTYEQYF. Here the CDR3 DNA reads TGCGCCAGCAGCCAAGCGCCAACCTACGAGCAGTACTTC.

At least ten counts were recorded for this clonotype. This sequence joins TRBV6-2 or TRBV6-3 and TRBJ1-5; D uncertain. The germline gives CDR1 MNHEY, CDR2 SVGEGT. The CDR3 extends over 14 amino acids. V lost 6 bases to trimming and J lost 5 bases, with 14 bases between them. In DNA, the CDR3 is TGTGCCAGCAGGCCGGGCCGCACATATCAGCCCCAGCATTTT. It codes for CASRPGRTYQPQHF.

The chain carries TRBV6-1 and TRBJ2-5; tentatively, D is TRBD2 (5 bases). Trimming shortened V by 2 bases and J by 5 bases, and 15 bases separated the two germline ends. Germline CDR1 reads MNHNS; CDR2 reads SASEGT. This CDR3 is built from 15 residues. The CDR3 sequence: CASSESQDFGETQYF. CDR3 coding DNA: TGTGCCAGCAGTGAAAGTCAGGACTTTGGGGAGACCCAGTACTTC.

The chain has TRBV15 and TRBJ2-7; TRBD2 aligns across 7 bases. Germline trimming cut 3 bases from V and 5 bases from J; bases unmatched to any gene: 10. Germline V gene data show CDR1 as LNHNV and CDR2 as YYDKDF (reference sequence). This CDR3 has 15 amino acids. CDR3 sequence: CATSSSRDYSDEQYF. The CDR3 DNA is TGTGCCACCAGCAGTTCCCGGGACTATTCGGACGAGCAGTACTTC. Based on the CDR3 plus reference TRBV15 and TRBJ2-7, the full variable domain is DAMVIQNPRYQVTQFGKPVTLSCSQTLNHNVMYWYQQKSSQAPKLLFHYYDKDFNNEADTPDNFQSRRPNTSFCFLDIRSPGLGDTAMYLCATSSSRDYSDEQYFGPGTRLTVT.